The present TCR beta chain was sequenced within a study of shared clonotypes between healthy human individuals. Healthy HIV-negative adults with no recent acute infections or vaccinations were recruited as donors. The authors divided CD4+ cells into CD45RA+ naive and CD45RA-negative memory subsets. Concerning this clone: Its antigen is not identified.

Genomic DNA of every subset was divided equally among multiple immunoSEQ plates. Profiling relied on immunoSEQ multiplex PCR, and the TCRdb table lists in-frame clones only, not all of them. The data contain roughly 1.4 million clones, around 98.5% of them singletons. General study results and limits: Few donors limited the genetic and exposure-history diversity represented.

The CDR3 length is 14 residues. From germline, CDR1 is MDHEN and CDR2 SYDVKM. V lost 7 bases and J lost 3, with 14 bases in between. This sequence was found in a man aged 30-40 years in good health. The material sequenced was naive CD4+ T cells sorted from blood. Indicated subset: CD45RA+ positively selected. The chain has TRBV28 and TRBJ2-3; the D call may be TRBD1 or TRBD2 (5 bases each). CDR3 DNA: TGTGCCAGCACCCCCTCCGGGGCGACAGATACGCAGTATTTT. This translates into CASTPSGATDTQYF.